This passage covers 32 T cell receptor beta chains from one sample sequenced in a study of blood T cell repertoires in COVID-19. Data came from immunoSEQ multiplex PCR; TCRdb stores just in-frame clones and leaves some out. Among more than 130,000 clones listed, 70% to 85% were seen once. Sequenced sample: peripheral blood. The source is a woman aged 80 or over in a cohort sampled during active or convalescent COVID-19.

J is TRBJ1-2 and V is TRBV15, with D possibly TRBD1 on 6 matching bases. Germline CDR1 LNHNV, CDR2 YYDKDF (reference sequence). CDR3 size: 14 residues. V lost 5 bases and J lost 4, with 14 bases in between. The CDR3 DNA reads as TGTGCCACCAGCGGGGGATCGGACAGCTATGGCTACACCTTC. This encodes CATSGGSDSYGYTF.

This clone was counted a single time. CDR3 sequence reads: CASSSTLTDTQYF. The CDR3 DNA reads as TGCGCCAGCAGCTCAACCCTAACAGATACGCAGTATTTT. The J gene is TRBJ2-3, the V gene TRBV5-1; D call uncertain. V gave up 3 bases and J gave up 3 bases, with 8 bases separating them. The CDR3 has 13 amino acids. Germline CDR1 is SGHRS and CDR2 is YFSETQ. Full variable domain (outside the CDR3, taken from reference TRBV5-1 and TRBJ2-3): KAGVTQTPRYLIKTRGQQVTLSCSPISGHRSVSWYQQTPGQGLQFLFEYFSETQRNKGNFPGRFSGRQFSNSRSEMNVSTLELGDSALYLCASSSTLTDTQYFGPGTRLTVL.

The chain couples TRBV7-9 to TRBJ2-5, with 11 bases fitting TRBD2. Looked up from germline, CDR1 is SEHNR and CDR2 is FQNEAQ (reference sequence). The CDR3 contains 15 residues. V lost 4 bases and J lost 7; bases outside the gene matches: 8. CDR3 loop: CASSSSGLAVGTQYF. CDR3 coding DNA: TGTGCCAGCAGCTCGTCGGGACTAGCGGTGGGGACCCAGTACTTC.

CDR3 in DNA: TGTGCCAGCAGTGAAGAGTCTAGCGGGGGCAGCACAGATACGCAGTATTTT. It translates to CASSEESSGGSTDTQYF. The genes are TRBV6-4 and TRBJ2-3; TRBD2 matches at 10 bases. V lost 3 bases and J lost 0; bases outside the gene matches: 6. Germline CDR1 and CDR2: MRHNA and SNTAGT. There are 17 residues in the CDR3.

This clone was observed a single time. The CDR3 DNA follows: TGTGCCAGCAGTTACGGGGGGGCTGACACCGGGGAGCTGTTTTTT. It codes for CASSYGGADTGELFF. The genes are TRBV6-2 or TRBV6-3 and TRBJ2-2, with TRBD2 as a possible D gene (7 bases). The CDR3 spans 15 residues. CDR1 is MNHEY and CDR2 is SVGEGT in the germline V gene. Trimming removed 2 bases at V and 3 bases at J, with 10 bases between.

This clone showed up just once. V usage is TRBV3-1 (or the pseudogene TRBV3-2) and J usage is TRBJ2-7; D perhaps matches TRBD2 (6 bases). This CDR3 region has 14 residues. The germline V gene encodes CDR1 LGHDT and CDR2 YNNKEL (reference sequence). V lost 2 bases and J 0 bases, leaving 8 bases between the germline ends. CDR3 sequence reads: CASSQTGDSYEQYF. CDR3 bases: TGTGCCAGCAGCCAAACGGGAGACTCCTACGAGCAGTACTTC.

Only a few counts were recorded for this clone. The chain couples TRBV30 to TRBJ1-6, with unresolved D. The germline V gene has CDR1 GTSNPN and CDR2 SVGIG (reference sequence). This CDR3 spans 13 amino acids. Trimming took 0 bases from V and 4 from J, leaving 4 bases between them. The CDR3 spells CAWSVQYNSPLHF. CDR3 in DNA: TGTGCCTGGAGTGTACAGTATAATTCACCCCTCCACTTT.

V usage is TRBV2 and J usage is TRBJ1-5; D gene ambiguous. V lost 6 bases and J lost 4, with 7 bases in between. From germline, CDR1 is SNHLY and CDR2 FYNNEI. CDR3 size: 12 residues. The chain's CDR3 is CASRGGNQPQHF. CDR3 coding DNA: TGTGCCAGCAGGGGAGGGAATCAGCCCCAGCATTTT.

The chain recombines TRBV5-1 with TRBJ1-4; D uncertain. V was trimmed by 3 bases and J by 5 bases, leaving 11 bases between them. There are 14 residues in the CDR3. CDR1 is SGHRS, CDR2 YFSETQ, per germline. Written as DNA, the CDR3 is TGCGCCAGCAGCTCCACTGCGTCAAATGAAAAACTGTTTTTT. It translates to CASSSTASNEKLFF. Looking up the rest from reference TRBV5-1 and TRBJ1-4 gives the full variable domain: KAGVTQTPRYLIKTRGQQVTLSCSPISGHRSVSWYQQTPGQGLQFLFEYFSETQRNKGNFPGRFSGRQFSNSRSEMNVSTLELGDSALYLCASSSTASNEKLFFGSGTQLSVL.

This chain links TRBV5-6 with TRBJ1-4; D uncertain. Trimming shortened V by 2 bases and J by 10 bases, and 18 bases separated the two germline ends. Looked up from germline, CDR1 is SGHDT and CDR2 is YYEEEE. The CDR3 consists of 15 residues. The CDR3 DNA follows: TGTGCCAGCAGCTTTTCGCCAGTCCCGGCGGCAAAACTGTTTTTT. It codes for CASSFSPVPAAKLFF.

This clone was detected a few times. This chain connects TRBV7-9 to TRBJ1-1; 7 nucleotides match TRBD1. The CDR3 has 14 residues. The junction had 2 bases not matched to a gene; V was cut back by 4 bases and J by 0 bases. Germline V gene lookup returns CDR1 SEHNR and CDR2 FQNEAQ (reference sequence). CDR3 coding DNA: TGTGCCAGCAGCTGGGGACAGTTGAACACTGAAGCTTTCTTT. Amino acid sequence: CASSWGQLNTEAFF.

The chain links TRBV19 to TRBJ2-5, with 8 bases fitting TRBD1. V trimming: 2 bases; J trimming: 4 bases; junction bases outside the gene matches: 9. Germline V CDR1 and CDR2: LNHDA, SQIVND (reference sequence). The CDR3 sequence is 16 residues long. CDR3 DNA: TGTGCCAGTAGTATACCAGGGGGCATTAACGGAGAGACCCAGTACTTC. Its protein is CASSIPGGINGETQYF.

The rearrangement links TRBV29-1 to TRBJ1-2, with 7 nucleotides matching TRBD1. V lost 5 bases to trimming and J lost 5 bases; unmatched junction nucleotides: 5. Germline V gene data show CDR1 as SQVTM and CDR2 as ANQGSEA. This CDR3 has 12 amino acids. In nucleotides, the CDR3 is TGCAGCGTTTCCGACAGGGATTATGGCTACACCTTC. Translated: CSVSDRDYGYTF.

CDR3 sequence: CASSLQGASGEAFF. Written as DNA, the CDR3 is TGTGCCAGCAGCTTGCAGGGGGCTTCAGGTGAAGCTTTCTTT. The V and J genes are TRBV5-4 and TRBJ1-1; the match to TRBD1 covers 8 bases. The junction had 6 bases not matched to a gene; V was cut back by 1 base and J by 7 bases. CDR1 is SGHNT and CDR2 is YYREEE in the germline V gene (reference sequence). The CDR3 extends over 14 amino acids.

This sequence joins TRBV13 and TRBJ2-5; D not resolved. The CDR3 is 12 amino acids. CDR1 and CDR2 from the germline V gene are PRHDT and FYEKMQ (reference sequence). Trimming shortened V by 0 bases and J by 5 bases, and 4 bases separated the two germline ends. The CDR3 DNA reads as TGTGCCAGCAGCTTAGGCTCGGAGACCCAGTACTTC. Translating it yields CASSLGSETQYF.

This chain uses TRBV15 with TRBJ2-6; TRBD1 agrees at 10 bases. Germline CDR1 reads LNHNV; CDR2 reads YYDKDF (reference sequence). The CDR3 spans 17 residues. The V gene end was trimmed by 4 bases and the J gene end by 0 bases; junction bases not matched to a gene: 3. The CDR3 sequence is CATSTRTGGSGANVLTF. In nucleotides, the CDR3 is TGTGCCACCAGCACCCGGACAGGGGGCTCTGGGGCCAACGTCCTGACTTTC.

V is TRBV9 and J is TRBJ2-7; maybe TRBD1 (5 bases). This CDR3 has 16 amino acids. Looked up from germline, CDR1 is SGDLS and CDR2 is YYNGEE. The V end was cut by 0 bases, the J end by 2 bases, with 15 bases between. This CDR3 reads CASSVGGDRRTYEQYF. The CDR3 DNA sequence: TGTGCCAGCAGCGTAGGGGGCGACCGCCGGACCTACGAGCAGTACTTC. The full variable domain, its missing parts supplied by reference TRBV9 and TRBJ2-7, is DSGVTQTPKHLITATGQRVTLRCSPRSGDLSVYWYQQSLDQGLQFLIQYYNGEERAKGNILERFSAQQFPDLHSELNLSSLELGDSALYFCASSVGGDRRTYEQYFGPGTRLTVT.

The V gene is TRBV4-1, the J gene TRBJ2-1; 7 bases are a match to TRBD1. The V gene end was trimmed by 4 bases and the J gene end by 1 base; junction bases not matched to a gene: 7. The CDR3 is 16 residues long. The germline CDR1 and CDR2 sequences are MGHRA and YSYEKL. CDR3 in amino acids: CASSRTGTASYNEQFF. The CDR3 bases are TGCGCCAGCAGCCGAACCGGGACAGCTTCCTACAATGAGCAGTTCTTC.

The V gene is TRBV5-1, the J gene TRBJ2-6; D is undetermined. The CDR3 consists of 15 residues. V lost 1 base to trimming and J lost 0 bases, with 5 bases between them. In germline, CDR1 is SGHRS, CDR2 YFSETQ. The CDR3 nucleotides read TGCGCCAGCAGCTTGACAGCCTCTGGGGCCAACGTCCTGACTTTC. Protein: CASSLTASGANVLTF.

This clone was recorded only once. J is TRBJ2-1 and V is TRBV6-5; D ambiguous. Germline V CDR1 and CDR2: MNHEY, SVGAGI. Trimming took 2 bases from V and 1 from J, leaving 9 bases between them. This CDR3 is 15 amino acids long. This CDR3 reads CASSYGSYSYNEQFF. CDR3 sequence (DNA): TGTGCCAGCAGTTACGGCAGTTATTCCTACAATGAGCAGTTCTTC.

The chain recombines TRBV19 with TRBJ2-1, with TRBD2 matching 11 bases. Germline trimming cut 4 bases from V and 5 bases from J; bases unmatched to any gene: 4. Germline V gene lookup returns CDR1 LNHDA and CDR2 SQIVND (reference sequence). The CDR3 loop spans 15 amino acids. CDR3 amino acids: CASSNLAGGNNEQFF. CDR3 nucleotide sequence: TGTGCCAGTAGTAACCTAGCGGGGGGAAACAATGAGCAGTTCTTC.

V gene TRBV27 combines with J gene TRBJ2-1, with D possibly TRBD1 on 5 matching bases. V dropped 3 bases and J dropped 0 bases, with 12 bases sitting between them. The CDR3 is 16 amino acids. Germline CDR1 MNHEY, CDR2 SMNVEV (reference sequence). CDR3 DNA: TGTGCCAGCAGTTTCGACAGTATCCTCTCCTACAATGAGCAGTTCTTC. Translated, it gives CASSFDSILSYNEQFF.

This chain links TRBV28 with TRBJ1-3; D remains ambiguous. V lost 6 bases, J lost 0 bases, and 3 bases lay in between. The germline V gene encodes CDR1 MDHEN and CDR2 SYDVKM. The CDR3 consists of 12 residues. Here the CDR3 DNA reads TGTGCCAGCAGCATCTCTGGAAACACCATATATTTT. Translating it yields CASSISGNTIYF. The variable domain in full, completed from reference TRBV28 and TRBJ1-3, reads DVKVTQSSRYLVKRTGEKVFLECVQDMDHENMFWYRQDPGLGLRLIYFSYDVKMKEKGDIPEGYSVSREKKERFSLILESASTNQTSMYLCASSISGNTIYFGEGSWLTVV.

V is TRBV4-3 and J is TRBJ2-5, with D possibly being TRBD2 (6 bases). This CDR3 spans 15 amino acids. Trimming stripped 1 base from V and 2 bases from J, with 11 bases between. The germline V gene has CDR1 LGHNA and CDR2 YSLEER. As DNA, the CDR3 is TGCGCCAGCAGCCAAGCCGCCGGGAGTCAAGAGACCCAGTACTTC. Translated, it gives CASSQAAGSQETQYF.

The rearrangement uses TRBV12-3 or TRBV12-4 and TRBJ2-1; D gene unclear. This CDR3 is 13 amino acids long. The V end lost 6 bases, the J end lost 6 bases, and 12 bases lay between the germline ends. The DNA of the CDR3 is TGTGCCAGCAGCTCTACCGTAGCCAATGAGCAGTTCTTC. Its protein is CASSSTVANEQFF.

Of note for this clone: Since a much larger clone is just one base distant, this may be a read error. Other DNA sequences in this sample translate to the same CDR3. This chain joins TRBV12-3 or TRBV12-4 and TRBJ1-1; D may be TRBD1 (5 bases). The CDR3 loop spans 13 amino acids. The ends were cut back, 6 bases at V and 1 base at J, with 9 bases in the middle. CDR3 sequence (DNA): TGTGCCAGCAGACGAACAGGGAACACTGAAGCTTTCTTT. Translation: CASRRTGNTEAFF.

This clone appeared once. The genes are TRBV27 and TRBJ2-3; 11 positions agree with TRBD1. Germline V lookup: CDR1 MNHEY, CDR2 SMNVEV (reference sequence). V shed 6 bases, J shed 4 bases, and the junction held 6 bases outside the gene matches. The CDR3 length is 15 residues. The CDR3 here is CASSRDRGLADTQYF. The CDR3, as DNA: TGTGCCAGCAGCCGGGACAGGGGGTTGGCAGATACGCAGTATTTT.

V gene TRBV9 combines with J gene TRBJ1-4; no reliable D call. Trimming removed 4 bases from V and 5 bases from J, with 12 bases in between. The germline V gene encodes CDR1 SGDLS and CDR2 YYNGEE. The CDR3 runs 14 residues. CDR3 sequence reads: CASSTAAGNEKLFF. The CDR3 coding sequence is TGTGCCAGCAGCACGGCAGCAGGAAATGAAAAACTGTTTTTT.

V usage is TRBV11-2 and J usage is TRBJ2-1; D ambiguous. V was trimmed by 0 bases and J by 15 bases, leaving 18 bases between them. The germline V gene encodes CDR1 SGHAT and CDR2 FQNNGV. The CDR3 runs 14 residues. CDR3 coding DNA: TGTGCCAGCAGCTTAGATATGAGAGACACCGCTTCGTTCTTC. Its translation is CASSLDMRDTASFF.

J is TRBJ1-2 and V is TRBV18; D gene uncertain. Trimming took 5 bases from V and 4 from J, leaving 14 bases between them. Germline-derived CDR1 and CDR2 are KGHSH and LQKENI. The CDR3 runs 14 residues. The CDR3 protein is CASSSQTQSYGYTF. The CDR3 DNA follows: TGTGCCAGCTCATCCCAGACACAGAGCTATGGCTACACCTTC.

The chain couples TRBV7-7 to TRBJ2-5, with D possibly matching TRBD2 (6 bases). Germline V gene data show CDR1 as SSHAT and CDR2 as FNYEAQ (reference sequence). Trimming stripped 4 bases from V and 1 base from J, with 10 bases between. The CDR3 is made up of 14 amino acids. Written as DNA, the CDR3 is TGTGCCAGCAGCTCGGGCGGGACCCAAGAGACCCAGTACTTC. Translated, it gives CASSSGGTQETQYF.

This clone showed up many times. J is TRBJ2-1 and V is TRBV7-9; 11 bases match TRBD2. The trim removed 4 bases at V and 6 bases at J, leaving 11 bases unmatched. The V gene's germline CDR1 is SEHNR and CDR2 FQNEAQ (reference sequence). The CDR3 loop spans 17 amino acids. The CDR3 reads CASSSRLAGLRVNEQFF. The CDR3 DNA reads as TGTGCCAGCAGCTCCAGACTAGCGGGGCTACGGGTCAATGAGCAGTTCTTC.